These T cell receptor beta chains were read from a single sample in a study of T cells after yellow fever vaccination. In TCRdb, the 5' RACE reads were re-called with MiXCR into one record per CDR3 protein. The table lists roughly 50,000 distinct CDR3 sequences, roughly 7.5% of them singletons. The sequencing here drew on CD8+ T cells sorted from PBMCs, taken more than 13 days after the first yellow fever vaccination. Receptor source: a man aged 18-30 years who received the YFV17D yellow fever vaccine. Both conserved end residues are part of each CDR3. A D gene is named only where the DNA matches it firmly. Part of the rows lack a size; the others show once, few, many or a class for expanded clones.

- | - | TRBJ2-2 | TRBV7-9 | CASSLGTTNTGELFF | TGTGCCAGCAGCTTAGGCACAACGAACACCGGGGAGCTGTTTTTT
many | - | TRBJ2-5 | TRBV24-1 | CATSRLSGPQYF | TGTGCCACCAGCCGGTTATCAGGCCCCCAGTACTTC
many | TRBD1 | TRBJ2-5 | TRBV28 | CASSWDSYQETQYF | TGTGCCAGCAGTTGGGACAGCTACCAAGAGACCCAGTACTTC
many | - | TRBJ2-2 | TRBV5-6 | CASSLSGSGELFF | TGTGCCAGCAGCTTGTCCGGAAGCGGGGAGCTGTTTTTT
many | - | TRBJ2-7 | TRBV12-3/TRBV12-4 | CASSSRGMDPYEQYF | TGTGCCAGCAGCTCCCGCGGGATGGACCCCTACGAGCAGTACTTC
many | - | TRBJ1-5 | TRBV27 | CASSPTGNSNQPQHF | TGTGCCAGCAGCCCTACAGGTAATAGCAATCAGCCCCAGCATTTT
many | - | TRBJ2-1 | TRBV27 | CASSSPFKPPYNEQFF | TGTGCCAGCAGTTCCCCGTTCAAGCCCCCCTACAATGAGCAGTTCTTC
many | - | TRBJ2-3 | TRBV13 | CASSPGLDHRTDTQYF | TGTGCCAGCAGCCCCGGACTGGACCATCGCACAGATACGCAGTATTTT
many | - | TRBJ2-5 | TRBV2 | CASSGTSIQETQYF | TGTGCCAGCAGTGGGACTTCTATCCAAGAGACCCAGTACTTC
- | - | TRBJ2-1 | TRBV9 | CASSVEDFDPNEQFF | TGTGCCAGCAGCGTAGAGGACTTTGACCCCAATGAGCAGTTCTTC
many | - | TRBJ2-7 | TRBV4-1 | CASSQVQQGIYEQYF | TGCGCCAGCAGCCAAGTCCAGCAGGGGATCTACGAGCAGTACTTC
many | - | TRBJ1-1 | TRBV29-1 | CSVTPGGVPEAFF | TGCAGCGTTACCCCGGGGGGGGTGCCTGAAGCTTTCTTT
medium-sized | - | TRBJ2-7 | TRBV7-6 | CASSLGQVYEQYF | TGTGCCAGCAGCTTAGGACAGGTTTACGAGCAGTACTTC
many | - | TRBJ2-5 | TRBV5-1 | CASSFTGLETQYF | TGCGCCAGCAGCTTTACGGGGTTGGAGACCCAGTACTTC
many | - | TRBJ2-1 | TRBV12-3/TRBV12-4 | CATRQGGYNEQFF | TGTGCCACCCGACAGGGAGGTTACAATGAGCAGTTCTTC
many | - | TRBJ2-5 | TRBV7-3 | CASSLKAGEGLGETQYF | TGTGCCAGCAGCTTAAAGGCTGGCGAGGGTTTGGGAGAGACCCAGTACTTC
many | - | TRBJ2-1 | TRBV24-1 | CATSDFWDEQFF | TGTGCCACCAGTGATTTTTGGGATGAGCAGTTCTTC
many | - | TRBJ2-7 | TRBV7-9 | CASSPAWGNYEQYF | TGTGCCAGCAGCCCTGCCTGGGGTAACTACGAGCAGTACTTC
many | TRBD2 | TRBJ2-5 | TRBV5-1 | CASSNGLAGTLQETQYF | TGCGCCAGCAGCAATGGACTAGCGGGGACGTTACAAGAGACCCAGTACTTC
many | TRBD1 | TRBJ2-7 | TRBV4-1 | CASSHGTGGAYEQYF | TGCGCCAGCAGCCACGGGACAGGGGGTGCCTACGAGCAGTACTTC
many | TRBD2 | TRBJ2-1 | TRBV12-3/TRBV12-4 | CASSQRSGGGASEQFF | TGTGCCAGCAGCCAACGTAGTGGCGGGGGGGCTAGTGAGCAGTTCTTC
many | - | TRBJ1-2 | TRBV12-3/TRBV12-4 | CASSSFSQWAPGGYTF | TGTGCCAGCAGTTCTTTCAGCCAATGGGCCCCAGGCGGCTACACCTTC
many | TRBD2 | TRBJ2-5 | TRBV4-3 | CASSPSSGDQETQYF | TGCGCCAGCAGCCCCTCTAGCGGGGACCAAGAGACCCAGTACTTC
many | - | TRBJ2-3 | TRBV4-3 | CASSQDGDTHTQYF | TGCGCCAGCAGCCAAGATGGGGACACTCATACGCAGTATTTT
many | - | TRBJ2-2 | TRBV4-3 | CASSQDFPAGTGELFF | TGCGCCAGCAGCCAAGATTTTCCTGCGGGCACCGGGGAGCTGTTTTTT
many | - | TRBJ1-5 | TRBV21-1 | CASLRDRGWSNQPQHF | TGTGCCAGCCTCCGGGACAGGGGATGGAGCAATCAGCCCCAGCATTTT
many | - | TRBJ2-1 | TRBV3-1 | CASGTVSYNEQFF | TGTGCCAGCGGAACAGTCTCCTACAATGAGCAGTTCTTC
many | - | TRBJ2-5 | TRBV13 | CASSLKGNQETQYF | TGTGCCAGCAGCTTAAAGGGCAATCAAGAGACCCAGTACTTC
many | TRBD2 | TRBJ2-5 | TRBV2 | CASWTSGGASQETQYF | TGTGCCAGCTGGACTAGCGGGGGGGCGTCTCAAGAGACCCAGTACTTC
- | - | TRBJ2-1 | TRBV5-1 | CASSLAVSATNEQFF | TGCGCCAGCAGCTTGGCAGTTAGCGCAACCAATGAGCAGTTCTTC
many | TRBD1 | TRBJ2-2 | TRBV12-3/TRBV12-4 | CASSPTGQGSGELFF | TGTGCCAGCAGCCCAACGGGACAGGGCTCCGGGGAGCTGTTTTTT
many | TRBD2 | TRBJ2-2 | TRBV5-8 | CGTDPLADNTGELFF | TGCGGTACCGACCCGCTAGCGGATAACACCGGGGAGCTGTTTTTT
many | - | TRBJ1-2 | TRBV3-1 | CASSQENPRGYTF | TGTGCCAGCAGCCAAGAAAACCCGCGCGGCTACACCTTC
- | - | TRBJ2-1 | TRBV6-2/TRBV6-3 | CASSSTNEQFF | TGTGCCAGCAGTTCGACTAATGAGCAGTTCTTC
many | - | TRBJ1-2 | TRBV20-1 | CSARDIAGDGGYTF | TGCAGTGCTAGAGATATCGCAGGGGACGGTGGCTACACCTTC
many | - | TRBJ1-4 | TRBV7-6 | CASSLDSARQLFF | TGTGCCAGCAGCCTCGACAGTGCGCGCCAACTGTTTTTT
many | TRBD2 | TRBJ2-3 | TRBV7-2 | CASSTSGGALDTQYF | TGTGCCAGCAGCACTAGCGGGGGGGCATTAGATACGCAGTATTTT
many | - | TRBJ2-5 | TRBV6-5 | CASSYHLSGETQYF | TGTGCCAGCAGTTACCACCTGTCTGGAGAGACCCAGTACTTC
few | - | TRBJ2-3 | TRBV7-9 | CASTPRADTQYF | TGTGCCAGCACCCCGAGGGCCGATACGCAGTATTTT
many | TRBD2 | TRBJ2-7 | TRBV5-1 | CASSLLAGGPSYEQYF | TGCGCCAGCAGCTTATTAGCGGGGGGCCCGTCCTACGAGCAGTACTTC
many | - | TRBJ2-5 | TRBV11-2 | CASSSGGGAGETQYF | TGTGCCAGCAGCTCAGGAGGGGGGGCCGGAGAGACCCAGTACTTC
many | - | TRBJ1-1 | TRBV30 | CALTNTEAFF | TGTGCCTTGACGAACACTGAAGCTTTCTTT
many | - | TRBJ1-1 | TRBV4-3 | CASSQDRGARTEAFF | TGCGCCAGCAGCCAAGATCGGGGGGCTCGGACTGAAGCTTTCTTT
many | TRBD2 | TRBJ2-1 | TRBV5-4 | CASSQTGTSRHNEQFF | TGTGCCAGCAGCCAGACAGGGACTAGCAGACACAATGAGCAGTTCTTC
many | TRBD2 | TRBJ2-5 | TRBV5-1 | CASSLELAGDQETQYF | TGCGCCAGCAGCTTGGAACTAGCGGGGGACCAAGAGACCCAGTACTTC
many | TRBD2 | TRBJ2-7 | TRBV20-1 | CSASGGTSGYEQYF | TGCAGTGCTAGTGGGGGGACTAGCGGCTACGAGCAGTACTTC
many | - | TRBJ2-3 | TRBV7-6 | CASTIRGRGTDTQYF | TGTGCCAGCACCATTAGGGGTCGGGGGACAGATACGCAGTATTTT
many | - | TRBJ2-1 | TRBV5-1 | CASSLAPGKGGNEQFF | TGCGCCAGCAGCTTGGCACCCGGAAAAGGGGGGAATGAGCAGTTCTTC